Shown below are 15 T cell receptor beta chains from a single sample sequenced in a study of blood T cell repertoires in COVID-19. The repertoire was sequenced with immunoSEQ multiplex PCR; TCRdb's copy has only in-frame clones and lacks some. The data show about 220,000 clones, roughly 85% seen once. What was sequenced was PBMCs or T cells enriched from blood (not recorded which). These receptors were obtained from a woman aged 40 to 55 who had been exposed to COVID-19.

The CDR3 DNA is TGCGCCAGCAGCGGATCCGGGGGGCTTGCGAACACTGAAGCTTTCTTT. This gives the protein CASSGSGGLANTEAFF. The V and J genes are TRBV10-2 and TRBJ1-1; weak D call: TRBD1 (6 bases). The germline CDR1 and CDR2 sequences are WSHSY and SAAADI. This CDR3 has 16 residues. V was shortened by 6 bases and J by 1 base, with 18 bases between the two germline ends.

On this clone: In the same sample, other DNA sequences code for this CDR3. This rearrangement joins TRBV5-4 to TRBJ1-3, with D possibly being TRBD1 (6 bases). The V gene's germline CDR1 is SGHNT and CDR2 YYREEE (reference sequence). V lost 4 bases and J lost 0, with 8 bases in between. This CDR3 is built from 14 residues. The CDR3 coding sequence is TGTGCCAGCAGCCCGGACAGCTCTGGAAACACCATATATTTT. Its translation is CASSPDSSGNTIYF.

In this sample, this clone turned up once. The rearrangement joins TRBV30 to TRBJ1-3, with unresolved D. This CDR3 is built from 14 residues. Trimming pared 5 bases from V and 0 bases from J, leaving 11 bases between. CDR1 and CDR2 (germline): GTSNPN, SVGIG (reference sequence). The CDR3 reads CAWCTLTSGNTIYF. In nucleotides, the CDR3 is TGTGCCTGGTGCACCCTAACCTCTGGAAACACCATATATTTT.

This clone was observed a few times. The CDR3: CASSPPRTGWNTEAFF. In DNA, the CDR3 is TGTGCCAGCTCACCACCCCGGACAGGGTGGAACACTGAAGCTTTCTTT. The gene calls are TRBV18 and TRBJ1-1; 8 bases agree with TRBD1. Germline assignment: CDR1 KGHSH and CDR2 LQKENI. This CDR3 is 16 amino acids long. Unmatched junction bases numbered 4, after V lost 0 bases and J lost 1 base.

V is TRBV10-3 and J is TRBJ1-2, with 9 positions matching TRBD1. This CDR3 is 16 amino acids long. Trimming at V came to 5 bases and at J to 0 bases, leaving 7 bases not matched to a gene. Germline lookup yields CDR1 ENHRY and CDR2 SYGVKD. The CDR3 DNA is TGTGCCATCAGTCCGGGACAGGGCCAAACTAACTATGGCTACACCTTC. It is translated as CAISPGQGQTNYGYTF.

This chain joins TRBV24-1 and TRBJ1-5, with TRBD1 as a possible D gene (5 bases). Trimming took off 3 bases at V and 5 bases at J, with 19 bases between the two ends. The CDR3 spans 17 residues. The germline V gene has CDR1 KGHDR and CDR2 SFDVKD. Written as DNA, the CDR3 is TGTGCCACCAGTGATCGGGTCGGGGGGAGTAGACATCAGCCCCAGCATTTT. This sequence encodes CATSDRVGGSRHQPQHF.

This chain links TRBV21-1 with TRBJ1-2; the table's TRBD1 call for D was not verified on the DNA. TRBV21-1 is given as a pseudogene. This CDR3 has 17 residues. The CDR3 region has the DNA TGTGCCAGCAGCAGATCTTCGGGACAGCAGTCTAACTATGGCTACACCTTC. This sequence encodes CASSRSSGQQSNYGYTF.

This clone was seen more than once but under ten times. The chain couples TRBV7-9 to TRBJ1-3, with TRBD1 identical over 10 bases. V lost 7 bases, J lost 2 bases, and 8 bases stayed unmatched. Germline V gene data show CDR1 as SEHNR and CDR2 as FQNEAQ (reference sequence). The CDR3 totals 16 residues. The CDR3 sequence is CASTDPGQGAGNTIYF. The DNA of the CDR3 is TGTGCCAGCACCGACCCCGGACAGGGGGCTGGAAACACCATATATTTT.

The CDR3 region has the DNA TGTGCCAGCATCCTGACTAGCGGGGGGGCCGGGGAGCAGTTCTTC. As protein: CASILTSGGAGEQFF. This sequence joins TRBV2 and TRBJ2-1; 14 bases are a match to TRBD2. Per germline, CDR1 SNHLY and CDR2 FYNNEI. The CDR3 has 15 residues. The V and J ends lost 7 bases and 10 bases, in that order; junction bases with no gene match: 9.

This chain links TRBV19 with TRBJ2-3; TRBD2 agrees at 10 bases. Germline lookup yields CDR1 LNHDA and CDR2 SQIVND (reference sequence). The CDR3 covers 13 residues. With V trimmed by 10 bases and J by 2 bases, 3 bases remained unmatched. DNA for the CDR3: TGTGCCACGCTAGCGGGGGACACAGATACGCAGTATTTT. Translation: CATLAGDTDTQYF.

The V call is TRBV12-3 or TRBV12-4, the J call TRBJ1-5; D not resolved. V lost 8 bases, J lost 3 bases, and 11 bases lay in between. The CDR3 covers 13 residues. The CDR3 region has the DNA TGTGCCAGCGGGCCCAATAACAATCAGCCCCAGCATTTT. It is translated as CASGPNNNQPQHF.

The J gene is TRBJ1-2, the V gene TRBV14, with D possibly TRBD1 on 5 matching bases. This CDR3 is built from 14 residues. Germline-derived CDR1 and CDR2 are SGHDN and FVKESK. Between the trimmed V and J ends, which lost 6 bases and 6 bases, there was a span of 17 bases. CDR3 sequence: CASRETAGVHGYTF. For the CDR3, the DNA is TGTGCCAGCAGAGAGACGGCGGGGGTCCATGGCTACACCTTC.

The chain is built from TRBV3-1 (or the pseudogene TRBV3-2) and TRBJ1-2; D is ambiguous. The CDR3 runs to 17 residues. The germline V and J ends were trimmed by 3 bases and 2 bases, with 19 bases remaining between them. The germline CDR1 and CDR2 sequences are LGHDT and YNNKEL (reference sequence). The CDR3 loop reads CASSQPGGSEINYGYTF. The CDR3 DNA follows: TGTGCCAGCAGCCAGCCGGGAGGTTCAGAAATAAACTATGGCTACACCTTC.

This clone has more than one count but fewer than ten. This sample includes further DNA sequences coding for the same CDR3. This chain links TRBV18 with TRBJ1-1; 10 bases map to TRBD1. The CDR3 has 14 residues. Germline V gene data show CDR1 as KGHSH and CDR2 as LQKENI. The V segment lost 3 bases and the J segment 4 bases; nucleotides outside the gene matches: 2. CDR3 nucleotide sequence: TGTGCCAGCTCACCGGACAGGGGGTTCACTGAAGCTTTCTTT. Protein: CASSPDRGFTEAFF.

This chain joins TRBV6-5 and TRBJ2-5; TRBD1 is a possible D gene (5 bases). V lost 5 bases to trimming and J lost 5 bases, with 12 bases between them. The CDR3 totals 13 residues. In germline, CDR1 is MNHEY, CDR2 SVGAGI. The CDR3, as DNA: TGTGCCAGCAGTCTTTGGGCAGGGGAGACCCAGTACTTC. It translates to CASSLWAGETQYF.